This passage covers 25 T cell receptor beta chains from one sample sequenced in a study of shared clonotypes between healthy human individuals. Clones were sequenced by immunoSEQ multiplex PCR, and TCRdb holds only the in-frame ones, with some missing. The sample yields about 2.4 million clones, under 95% seen once. The sample taken for sequencing was naive CD4+ T cells from PBMCs. The subset: CD45RA+ positively selected. These receptors all stem from a man between 18 and 35 years old in good health. Some clones in this sample may be carry-over from other donors' samples.

The V gene is TRBV25-1, the J gene TRBJ1-4; D is unclear. The length of the CDR3 is 15 residues. Germline V lookup: CDR1 MGHDK, CDR2 SYGVNS. Trimming removed 1 base from V and 8 bases from J, with 14 bases in between. The CDR3 sequence: CASSESGGGSEKLFF. The DNA for the CDR3 is TGTGCCAGCAGTGAATCCGGCGGAGGGAGCGAAAAACTGTTTTTT.

The V and J genes are TRBV5-1 and TRBJ1-4; D may be TRBD1 (6 bases). V lost 2 bases and J lost 6, with 17 bases in between. CDR1 and CDR2 (germline): SGHRS, YFSETQ. The CDR3 runs 16 residues. The CDR3 coding sequence is TGCGCCAGCAGCTTAGGGGTGTCGGGGGCGGATGAAAAACTGTTTTTT. It translates to CASSLGVSGADEKLFF.

The chain combines TRBV7-3 with TRBJ2-1, with unresolved D. The CDR3 is 14 amino acids. Germline lookup yields CDR1 SGHTA and CDR2 FQGTGA. V dropped 2 bases and J dropped 4 bases, with 9 bases sitting between them. The CDR3 DNA reads as TGTGCCAGCAGCTTACAGCCGAGTTACAATGAGCAGTTCTTC. It codes for CASSLQPSYNEQFF.

Turning to this clone: The same CDR3 also results from other DNA sequences found in this sample. The chain carries TRBV5-4 and TRBJ2-5; 9 bases fit TRBD1. Germline-derived CDR1 and CDR2 are SGHNT and YYREEE (reference sequence). CDR3 length: 13 amino acids. V lost 4 bases, J lost 4 bases, and 2 bases stayed unmatched. For the CDR3, the DNA is TGTGCCAGCAGCGGACAGGGGTCAGAGACCCAGTACTTC. It encodes CASSGQGSETQYF. Full variable domain (remainder filled in from reference TRBV5-4 and TRBJ2-5): ETGVTQSPTHLIKTRGQQVTLRCSSQSGHNTVSWYQQALGQGPQFIFQYYREEENGRGNFPPRFSGLQFPNYSSELNVNALELDDSALYLCASSGQGSETQYFGPGTRLLVL.

The chain uses TRBV28 and TRBJ1-4; D perhaps matches TRBD1 (6 bases). V dropped 6 bases and J dropped 14 bases, with 16 bases sitting between them. The germline V gene has CDR1 MDHEN and CDR2 SYDVKM. CDR3 length: 12 residues. The CDR3 region is CASSNLVQGLFF. The DNA for the CDR3 is TGTGCCAGCAGCAACCTCGTTCAGGGGCTGTTTTTT.

A note on this clone: Other DNA variants within this sample encode the same CDR3. The V gene is TRBV4-1, the J gene TRBJ1-5; D remains unclear. V shed 1 base and J shed 7 bases, with 8 bases lying between them. CDR3 length equals 13 residues. The V gene's germline CDR1 is MGHRA and CDR2 YSYEKL. Here the CDR3 reads CASSQGGYQPQHF. DNA for the CDR3: TGCGCCAGCAGCCAAGGTGGCTACCAGCCCCAGCATTTT.

The genes are TRBV5-8 and TRBJ1-3, with D hard to call. CDR3 size: 14 residues. V was trimmed by 3 bases and J by 4 bases, leaving 11 bases between them. Germline CDR1 reads SGHTS; CDR2 reads YDEGEE. In DNA, the CDR3 is TGTGCCAGCAGCTCCGGTGGCAGGGGAAACACCATATATTTT. Amino acid sequence: CASSSGGRGNTIYF.

This chain links TRBV5-5 with TRBJ2-7; D gene uncertain. The CDR3 covers 13 residues. The germline CDR1 and CDR2 sequences are SGHKS and YYEKEE (reference sequence). Trimming removed 2 bases from V and 4 bases from J, with 10 bases in between. The CDR3 spells CASSFSGRYEQYF. CDR3 nucleotides: TGTGCCAGCAGCTTTTCGGGCAGGTACGAGCAGTACTTC.

The CDR3 here is CASREQGTIKTQYF. In DNA, the CDR3 is TGTGCCAGCAGGGAACAGGGGACCATCAAGACCCAGTACTTC. The chain has TRBV28 and TRBJ2-5, with 7 bases lining up with TRBD1. The V segment lost 6 bases and the J segment 6 bases; nucleotides outside the gene matches: 10. The CDR3 extends over 14 amino acids. CDR1 and CDR2 (germline): MDHEN, SYDVKM.

The rearrangement links TRBV7-2 to TRBJ2-5; 10 bases agree with TRBD2. The J segment lost 4 bases and the V segment lost 4 bases, leaving 15 bases of the junction unmatched. CDR1 SGHTA and CDR2 FQGNSA come from the germline V gene. This CDR3 spans 18 amino acids. The CDR3 region has the DNA TGTGCCAGCAGCTCAACTAGACTAGCGGGCACCCCCTTAGAGACCCAGTACTTC. Its translation is CASSSTRLAGTPLETQYF.

The rearrangement links TRBV28 to TRBJ1-5; D not certain. The CDR3 is 17 residues long. From germline, CDR1 is MDHEN and CDR2 SYDVKM. The V end lost 2 bases, the J end lost 3 bases, and 17 bases lay between the germline ends. CDR3 in DNA: TGTGCCAGCAGTTTAAGGACGTACCAAATCACCAATCAGCCCCAGCATTTT. Protein sequence: CASSLRTYQITNQPQHF.

V usage is TRBV2 and J usage is TRBJ1-5; tentative D call: TRBD1 (5 bases). Germline values: CDR1 SNHLY, CDR2 FYNNEI. CDR3 length: 14 amino acids. Trimming took 6 bases from V and 1 from J, leaving 10 bases between them. CDR3 region: CASSAGLSNQPQHF. CDR3 bases: TGTGCCAGCAGCGCAGGGTTGAGCAATCAGCCCCAGCATTTT.

To note about this clone: Different DNA sequences within this sample yield the same CDR3. J is TRBJ2-7 and V is TRBV28; D uncertain. The V end was cut by 6 bases, the J end by 4 bases, with 13 bases between. Germline V gene data show CDR1 as MDHEN and CDR2 as SYDVKM. The CDR3 extends over 13 amino acids. The CDR3 DNA is TGTGCCAGCAGGCCGGGTCTTTTATACGAGCAGTACTTC. As protein: CASRPGLLYEQYF. Based on the CDR3 plus reference TRBV28 and TRBJ2-7, the full variable domain is DVKVTQSSRYLVKRTGEKVFLECVQDMDHENMFWYRQDPGLGLRLIYFSYDVKMKEKGDIPEGYSVSREKKERFSLILESASTNQTSMYLCASRPGLLYEQYFGPGTRLTVT.

The rearrangement links TRBV5-1 to TRBJ1-4, with D perhaps matching TRBD1 (5 bases). The CDR3 loop spans 17 amino acids. V was clipped by 5 bases and J by 0 bases, with 17 bases between them. Germline V gene lookup returns CDR1 SGHRS and CDR2 YFSETQ. CDR3 sequence (DNA): TGCGCCAGCAGTCCTGAAAAGGGACCCTCAACTAATGAAAAACTGTTTTTT. It encodes CASSPEKGPSTNEKLFF.

This chain connects TRBV5-1 to TRBJ1-2; D is unclear. Germline values: CDR1 SGHRS, CDR2 YFSETQ. The length of the CDR3 is 15 residues. The V and J ends lost 0 bases and 8 bases respectively, with 17 bases between them. Here the CDR3 DNA reads TGCGCCAGCAGCTTGGGCGGTCGTCTCGGTTTGGGCTACACCTTC. It yields the protein CASSLGGRLGLGYTF.

The chain has TRBV5-1 and TRBJ2-7; TRBD1 matches 9 bases. CDR3 length: 16 residues. With 1 base clipped from V and 5 bases from J, the junction kept 10 bases outside the gene matches. Germline values: CDR1 SGHRS, CDR2 YFSETQ. CDR3: CASSLMEGQGPHEQYF. Here the CDR3 DNA reads TGCGCCAGCAGCTTGATGGAGGGACAGGGCCCCCACGAGCAGTACTTC.

V is TRBV5-4 and J is TRBJ1-1, with D perhaps matching TRBD1 (5 bases). CDR1 SGHNT and CDR2 YYREEE come from the germline V gene (reference sequence). The CDR3 extends over 14 amino acids. V dropped 0 bases and J dropped 0 bases, with 6 bases sitting between them. CDR3 region: CASSLVQVNTEAFF. In nucleotides, the CDR3 is TGTGCCAGCAGCTTGGTACAGGTGAACACTGAAGCTTTCTTT.

The V and J genes are TRBV2 and TRBJ2-7; no reliable D call. Trimming left V 1 base short and J 3 bases short, with 16 bases between. Germline CDR1 reads SNHLY; CDR2 reads FYNNEI. CDR3 size: 16 residues. As DNA, the CDR3 is TGTGCCAGCAGTGAAGATATGGGCCGAGTTTTCTACGAGCAGTACTTC. Translated, it gives CASSEDMGRVFYEQYF.

The genes are TRBV2 and TRBJ1-1; 8 bases map to TRBD1. V shed 6 bases, J shed 5 bases, and the junction held 8 bases outside the gene matches. The CDR3 runs 14 residues. CDR1 is SNHLY and CDR2 is FYNNEI in the germline V gene. The CDR3 region is CASSLQGGETEAFF. The CDR3 DNA reads TGTGCCAGCAGCCTACAGGGGGGGGAGACTGAAGCTTTCTTT.

The chain joins TRBV7-9 to TRBJ2-7; D not certain. Trimming left V 2 bases short and J 3 bases short, with 5 bases between. The germline V gene has CDR1 SEHNR and CDR2 FQNEAQ (reference sequence). This CDR3 comprises 12 residues. In nucleotides, the CDR3 is TGTGCCAGCAGCTTAAATCGCTACGAGCAGTACTTC. Translating it yields CASSLNRYEQYF.

V is TRBV15 and J is TRBJ1-1; TRBD1 agrees at 9 bases. CDR1 is LNHNV, CDR2 YYDKDF, per germline (reference sequence). The CDR3 consists of 13 residues. The trim removed 5 bases at V and 4 bases at J, leaving 2 bases unmatched. The CDR3 reads CATSEDRGTEAFF. DNA for the CDR3: TGTGCCACCAGCGAGGACAGGGGCACTGAAGCTTTCTTT.

V and J are TRBV5-4 and TRBJ2-6; D remains unclear. V was shortened by 2 bases and J by 1 base, with 13 bases between the two germline ends. The CDR3 contains 17 residues. Germline CDR1 reads SGHNT; CDR2 reads YYREEE (reference sequence). CDR3 amino acids: CASSFPLQVSGANVLTF. CDR3 in DNA: TGTGCCAGCAGCTTTCCGCTCCAGGTTTCTGGGGCCAACGTCCTGACTTTC.

V and J are TRBV6-1 and TRBJ2-7; the D gene is possibly TRBD1 (7 bases). Germline-derived CDR1 and CDR2 are MNHNS and SASEGT. Trimming left V 7 bases short and J 3 bases short, with 16 bases between. This CDR3 is 14 amino acids long. CDR3: CASTVGGGGYEQYF. CDR3 in DNA: TGTGCCAGCACGGTTGGAGGGGGCGGCTACGAGCAGTACTTC.

As concerns this clone: Other DNA sequences in the same sample also yield this CDR3. The chain combines TRBV5-1 with TRBJ1-3, with D hard to call. The germline V and J ends were trimmed by 0 bases and 0 bases, with 7 bases remaining between them. CDR3 length: 15 residues. Germline CDR1 and CDR2: SGHRS and YFSETQ. The DNA of the CDR3 is TGCGCCAGCAGCTTGGAGGGTACCTCTGGAAACACCATATATTTT. It specifies CASSLEGTSGNTIYF.

V gene TRBV9 combines with J gene TRBJ2-3; TRBD2 matches 9 bases. This CDR3 region has 15 residues. The germline gives CDR1 SGDLS, CDR2 YYNGEE. After removal of 4 bases from V and 4 bases from J, the junction contained 7 bases not matched to a gene. The CDR3 coding sequence is TGTGCCAGCAGCTCGCGGGAGGGCCTGGCAGATACGCAGTATTTT. It translates to CASSSREGLADTQYF. Based on the CDR3 plus reference TRBV9 and TRBJ2-3, the full variable domain is DSGVTQTPKHLITATGQRVTLRCSPRSGDLSVYWYQQSLDQGLQFLIQYYNGEERAKGNILERFSAQQFPDLHSELNLSSLELGDSALYFCASSSREGLADTQYFGPGTRLTVL.